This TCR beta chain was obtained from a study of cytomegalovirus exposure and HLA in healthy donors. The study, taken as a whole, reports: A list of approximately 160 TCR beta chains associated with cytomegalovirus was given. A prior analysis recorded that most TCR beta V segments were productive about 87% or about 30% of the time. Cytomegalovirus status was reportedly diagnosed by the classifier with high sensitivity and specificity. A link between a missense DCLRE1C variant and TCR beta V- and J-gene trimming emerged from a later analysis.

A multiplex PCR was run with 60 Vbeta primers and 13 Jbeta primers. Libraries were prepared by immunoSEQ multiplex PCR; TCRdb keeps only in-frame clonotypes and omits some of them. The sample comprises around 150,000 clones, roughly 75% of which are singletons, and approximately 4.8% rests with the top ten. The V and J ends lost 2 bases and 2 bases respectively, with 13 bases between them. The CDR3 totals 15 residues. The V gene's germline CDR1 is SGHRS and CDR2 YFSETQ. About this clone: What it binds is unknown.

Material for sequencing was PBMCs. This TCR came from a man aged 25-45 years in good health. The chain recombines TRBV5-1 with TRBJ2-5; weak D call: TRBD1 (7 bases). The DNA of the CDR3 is TGCGCCAGCAGCTTCAGGGGGAGGACTCAAGAGACCCAGTACTTC. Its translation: CASSFRGRTQETQYF.